The entry below gives a single T cell receptor beta chain sequence along with its context. Germline V gene lookup returns CDR1 SGDLS and CDR2 YYNGEE. This CDR3 is built from 15 residues. V was clipped by 4 bases and J by 3 bases; unmatched bases: 6. These data come from a study of response to subunit inactivated influenza vaccine. TCRdb redid the calling of the RT-PCR reads with MiXCR, one entry per CDR3 protein. The sample consists of more than 250,000 distinct CDR3 sequences, around a fifth of them appearing once. Sample: PBMCs from blood, taken roughly 20 months after vaccination. The chain combines TRBV9 with TRBJ1-4, with 7 bases that match TRBD1. The receptor was isolated from a man aged 50 to 69 who received an inactivated influenza vaccine. CDR3 amino acids: CASSPDRKPNEKLFF. CDR3 bases: TGTGCCAGCAGCCCGGACAGGAAACCTAATGAAAAACTGTTTTTT.